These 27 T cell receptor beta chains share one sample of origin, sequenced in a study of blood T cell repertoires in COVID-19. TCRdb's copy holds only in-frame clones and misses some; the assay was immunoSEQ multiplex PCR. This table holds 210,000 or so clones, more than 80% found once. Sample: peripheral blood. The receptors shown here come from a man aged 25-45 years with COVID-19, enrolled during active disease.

CDR3 bases: TGTGCCAGCAGCAGGGGACAGGGGGCGAGCAATCAGCCCCAGCATTTT. Protein product: CASSRGQGASNQPQHF. The rearrangement joins TRBV5-6 to TRBJ1-5, with 12 bases aligning to TRBD1. This CDR3 has 16 amino acids. Germline CDR1 SGHDT, CDR2 YYEEEE. V lost 4 bases, J lost 1 base, and 3 bases stayed unmatched.

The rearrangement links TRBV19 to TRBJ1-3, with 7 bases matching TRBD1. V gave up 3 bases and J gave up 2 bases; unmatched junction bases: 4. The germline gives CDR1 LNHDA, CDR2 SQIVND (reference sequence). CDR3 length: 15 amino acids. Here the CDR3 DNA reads TGTGCCAGTAGTATCGGGACAGTCCCTGGAAACACCATATATTTT. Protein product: CASSIGTVPGNTIYF.

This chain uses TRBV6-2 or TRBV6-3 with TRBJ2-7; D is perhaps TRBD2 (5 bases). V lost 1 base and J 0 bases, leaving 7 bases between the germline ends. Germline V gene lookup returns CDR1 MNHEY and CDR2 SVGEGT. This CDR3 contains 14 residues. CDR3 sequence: CASSYYGDSYEQYF. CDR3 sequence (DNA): TGTGCCAGCAGTTACTACGGGGACTCCTACGAGCAGTACTTC.

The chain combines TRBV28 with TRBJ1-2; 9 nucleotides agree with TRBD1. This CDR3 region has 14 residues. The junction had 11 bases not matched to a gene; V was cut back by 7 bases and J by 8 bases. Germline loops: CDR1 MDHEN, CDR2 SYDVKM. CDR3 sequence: CASTGPGQGNGYTF. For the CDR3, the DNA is TGTGCCAGCACGGGTCCGGGACAGGGTAACGGCTACACCTTC.

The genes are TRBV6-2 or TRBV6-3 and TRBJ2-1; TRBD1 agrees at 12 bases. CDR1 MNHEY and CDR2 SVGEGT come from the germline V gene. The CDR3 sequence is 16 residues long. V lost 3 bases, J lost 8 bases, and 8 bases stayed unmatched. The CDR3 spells CASSYSGQGASDEQFF. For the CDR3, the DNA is TGTGCCAGCAGTTATTCGGGACAGGGGGCCTCCGATGAGCAGTTCTTC.

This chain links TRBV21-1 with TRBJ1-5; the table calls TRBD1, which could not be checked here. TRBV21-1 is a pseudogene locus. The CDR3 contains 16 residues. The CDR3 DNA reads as TGTGCCAGCAGCGGACAGGGGGGAGTGAGCAATCAGCCCCAGCATTTT. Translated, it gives CASSGQGGVSNQPQHF.

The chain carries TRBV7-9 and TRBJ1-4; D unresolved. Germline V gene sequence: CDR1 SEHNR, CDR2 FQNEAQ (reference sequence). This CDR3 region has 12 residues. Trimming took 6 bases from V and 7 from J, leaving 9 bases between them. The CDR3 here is CASREVVEKLFF. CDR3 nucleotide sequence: TGTGCCAGCAGGGAGGTGGTTGAAAAACTGTTTTTT.

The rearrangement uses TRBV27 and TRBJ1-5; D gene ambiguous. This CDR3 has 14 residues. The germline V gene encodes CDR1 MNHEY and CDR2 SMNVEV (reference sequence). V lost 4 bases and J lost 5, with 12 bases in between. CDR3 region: CASSSQARDQPQHF. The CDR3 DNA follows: TGTGCCAGCAGTTCCCAAGCGAGGGATCAGCCCCAGCATTTT.

The CDR3 DNA follows: TGTGCCAGCTCACCACAGCCTCCCTTGAACACTGAAGCTTTCTTT. This sequence encodes CASSPQPPLNTEAFF. J is TRBJ1-1 and V is TRBV18; unclear D gene. V was shortened by 1 base and J by 0 bases, with 9 bases between the two germline ends. Per the germline V gene, CDR1 is KGHSH and CDR2 is LQKENI. The CDR3 totals 15 residues.

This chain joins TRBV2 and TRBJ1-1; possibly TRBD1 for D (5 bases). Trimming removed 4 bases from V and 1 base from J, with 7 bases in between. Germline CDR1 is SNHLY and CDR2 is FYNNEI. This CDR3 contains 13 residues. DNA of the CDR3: TGTGCCAGCAGTGTGGACACGAACACTGAAGCTTTCTTT. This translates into CASSVDTNTEAFF.

The CDR3 is CASSRRRQAGSNQPQHF. In DNA form, the CDR3 reads TGTGCCAGCAGCCGGAGAAGACAGGCTGGGAGCAATCAGCCCCAGCATTTT. The chain joins TRBV28 to TRBJ1-5, with a tentative D call TRBD1 (6 bases). The CDR3 runs to 17 residues. Germline V gives CDR1 MDHEN, CDR2 SYDVKM. V gave up 6 bases and J gave up 1 base, with 19 bases separating them.

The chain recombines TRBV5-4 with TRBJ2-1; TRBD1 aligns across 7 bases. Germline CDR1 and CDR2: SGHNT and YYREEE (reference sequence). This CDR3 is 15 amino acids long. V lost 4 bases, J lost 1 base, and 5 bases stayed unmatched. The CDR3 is CASSTQTGSYNEQFF. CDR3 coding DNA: TGTGCCAGCAGCACGCAGACAGGGTCCTACAATGAGCAGTTCTTC.

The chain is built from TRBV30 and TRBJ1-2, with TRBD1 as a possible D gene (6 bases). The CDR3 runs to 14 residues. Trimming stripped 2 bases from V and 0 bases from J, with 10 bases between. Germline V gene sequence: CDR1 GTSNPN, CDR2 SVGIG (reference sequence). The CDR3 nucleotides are TGTGCCTGGAGTTGGAAGGGGGCTAACTATGGCTACACCTTC. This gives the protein CAWSWKGANYGYTF.

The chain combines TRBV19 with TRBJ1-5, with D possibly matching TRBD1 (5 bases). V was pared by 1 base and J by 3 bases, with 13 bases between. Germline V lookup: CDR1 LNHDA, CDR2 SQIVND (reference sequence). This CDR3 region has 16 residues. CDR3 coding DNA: TGTGCCAGTAGTATAGGAGTCGGCAGGGCCAATCAGCCCCAGCATTTT. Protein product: CASSIGVGRANQPQHF.

This chain's CDR3 is CASSLGQGLTRGYTF. The CDR3 DNA reads TGTGCCAGCAGCTTAGGTCAGGGATTAACGCGCGGCTACACCTTC. This chain uses TRBV7-9 with TRBJ1-2, with a tentative D call TRBD1 (5 bases). V gave up 1 base and J gave up 8 bases, with 17 bases separating them. The CDR3 is 15 residues long. Germline CDR1 reads SEHNR; CDR2 reads FQNEAQ (reference sequence).

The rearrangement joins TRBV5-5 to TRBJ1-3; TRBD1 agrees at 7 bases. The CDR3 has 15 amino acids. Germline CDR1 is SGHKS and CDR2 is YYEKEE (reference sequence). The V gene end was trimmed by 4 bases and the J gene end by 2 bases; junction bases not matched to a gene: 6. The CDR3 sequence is CASSPPGTAGNTIYF. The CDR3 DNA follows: TGTGCCAGCAGCCCTCCTGGGACAGCTGGAAACACCATATATTTT.

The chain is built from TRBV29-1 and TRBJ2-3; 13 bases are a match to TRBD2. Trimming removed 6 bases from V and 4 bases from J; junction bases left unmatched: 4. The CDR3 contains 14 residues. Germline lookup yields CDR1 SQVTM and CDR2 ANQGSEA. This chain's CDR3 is CSVPLAGGPDTQYF. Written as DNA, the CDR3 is TGCAGCGTCCCACTAGCGGGAGGGCCAGATACGCAGTATTTT.

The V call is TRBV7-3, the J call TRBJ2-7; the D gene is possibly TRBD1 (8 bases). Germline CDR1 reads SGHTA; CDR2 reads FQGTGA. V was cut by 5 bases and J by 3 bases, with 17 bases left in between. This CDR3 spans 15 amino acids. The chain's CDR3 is CASSQDREGSYEQYF. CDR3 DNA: TGTGCCAGCAGCCAGGACAGGGAGGGGAGCTACGAGCAGTACTTC.

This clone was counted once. The CDR3 nucleotides are TGTGCCAGCAGCTCGGGACTGGGTCCCTACGAGCAGTACTTC. This encodes CASSSGLGPYEQYF. The gene calls are TRBV11-3 and TRBJ2-7, with a possible D match to TRBD2 (6 bases). Germline V CDR1 and CDR2: SGHNT, YENEEA. The CDR3 consists of 14 residues. V was trimmed by 4 bases and J by 2 bases, leaving 12 bases between them.

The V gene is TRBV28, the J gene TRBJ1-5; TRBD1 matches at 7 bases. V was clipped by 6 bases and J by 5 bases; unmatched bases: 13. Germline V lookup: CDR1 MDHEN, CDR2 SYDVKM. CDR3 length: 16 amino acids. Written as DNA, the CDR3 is TGTGCCAGCAGAGCTACATCGGGACAGAAAGATCAGCCCCAGCATTTT. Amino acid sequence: CASRATSGQKDQPQHF.

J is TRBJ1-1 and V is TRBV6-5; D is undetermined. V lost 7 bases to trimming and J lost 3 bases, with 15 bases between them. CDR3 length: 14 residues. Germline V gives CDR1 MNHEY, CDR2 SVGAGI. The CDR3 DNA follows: TGTGCCAGCACCCCGGAGAGGAGGGACACTGAAGCTTTCTTT. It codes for CASTPERRDTEAFF.

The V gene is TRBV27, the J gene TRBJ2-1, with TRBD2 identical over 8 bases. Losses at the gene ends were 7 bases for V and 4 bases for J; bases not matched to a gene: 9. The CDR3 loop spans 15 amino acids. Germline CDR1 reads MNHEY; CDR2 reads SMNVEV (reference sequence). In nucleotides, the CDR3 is TGTGCCAGCAAAATCATAGCGGGGTTTTACAATGAGCAGTTCTTC. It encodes CASKIIAGFYNEQFF.

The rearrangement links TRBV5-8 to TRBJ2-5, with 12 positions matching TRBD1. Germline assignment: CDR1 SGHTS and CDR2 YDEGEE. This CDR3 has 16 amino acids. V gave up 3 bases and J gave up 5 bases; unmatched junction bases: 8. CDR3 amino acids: CASSSFGTGGFETQYF. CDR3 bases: TGTGCCAGCAGCTCTTTTGGGACAGGGGGCTTTGAGACCCAGTACTTC.

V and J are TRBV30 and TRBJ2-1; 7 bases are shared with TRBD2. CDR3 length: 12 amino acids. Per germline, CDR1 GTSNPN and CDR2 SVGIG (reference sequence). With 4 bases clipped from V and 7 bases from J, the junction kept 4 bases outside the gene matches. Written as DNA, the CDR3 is TGTGCCTGGACTAGCGGTTGGAATGAGCAGTTCTTC. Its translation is CAWTSGWNEQFF. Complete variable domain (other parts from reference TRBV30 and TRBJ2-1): SQTIHQWPATLVQPVGSPLSLECTVEGTSNPNLYWYRQAAGRGLQLLFYSVGIGQISSEVPQNLSASRPQDRQFILSSKKLLLSDSGFYLCAWTSGWNEQFFGPGTRLTVL.

The CDR3 spells CASSVLGGGGAADTQYF. CDR3 in DNA: TGTGCCAGCAGCGTATTAGGTGGCGGGGGGGCAGCTGATACGCAGTATTTT. The rearrangement joins TRBV9 to TRBJ2-3; 9 bases fit TRBD2. CDR1 and CDR2 (germline): SGDLS, YYNGEE. The V gene end was trimmed by 1 base and the J gene end by 6 bases; junction bases not matched to a gene: 12. The length of the CDR3 is 17 residues. Full variable domain (missing parts from reference TRBV9 and TRBJ2-3): DSGVTQTPKHLITATGQRVTLRCSPRSGDLSVYWYQQSLDQGLQFLIQYYNGEERAKGNILERFSAQQFPDLHSELNLSSLELGDSALYFCASSVLGGGGAADTQYFGPGTRLTVL.

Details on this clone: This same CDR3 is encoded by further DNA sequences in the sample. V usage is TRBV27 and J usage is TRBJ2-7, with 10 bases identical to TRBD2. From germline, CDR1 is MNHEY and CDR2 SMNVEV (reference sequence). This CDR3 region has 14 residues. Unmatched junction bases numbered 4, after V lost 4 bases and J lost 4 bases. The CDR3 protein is CASSSGTSAYEQYF. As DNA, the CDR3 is TGTGCCAGCAGTTCGGGGACTAGCGCGTACGAGCAGTACTTC.

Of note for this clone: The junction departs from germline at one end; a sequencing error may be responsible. Here the CDR3 reads CASQRGGLSTDMQYF. The CDR3 DNA follows: TGTGCCAGCCAGAGGGGGGGGCTGAGCACAGATATGCAGTATTTT. This chain links TRBV6-5 with TRBJ2-3; tentatively, D is TRBD2 (7 bases). CDR1 and CDR2 from the germline V gene are MNHEY and SVGAGI. The CDR3 contains 15 residues.